This TCR beta chain appears in the sequencing data of a study of regulatory T cells in long-lasting Graves disease. As for the study in general: Prior antithyroid drug treatment in newly diagnosed Graves' patients lasted under 3 months. Study outcomes and limitations: Newly diagnosed patients had higher TCR diversity than persistent Graves' patients did.

The time point: newly diagnosed GD, antithyroid drugs for less than 3 months. Isolated PBMC RNA provided the starting material for the TCR library. The patients were drawn from one endocrinology department in Xi'an, China. This clonotype has a count of ten or more. Its antigen is as yet unknown. Library construction for TCR beta used iRepertoire HTBI primers and Arm-PCR of CDR3 regions. TCRdb called the multiplex PCR reads again in MiXCR, with one record for every CDR3 protein. This sample has around 230,000 distinct CDR3 sequences, with 15% to 20% found just once. Germline V gene lookup returns CDR1 SGHTA and CDR2 FQGTGA. V gave up 1 base and J gave up 2 bases, with 5 bases separating them. The CDR3 is made up of 13 amino acids.

The input for sequencing was peripheral blood mononuclear cells (PBMCs), taken at new diagnosis, from a patient treated with antithyroid drugs. This TCR derives from a female donor with Graves disease. This chain uses TRBV7-3 with TRBJ1-2; D gene unclear. The CDR3 nucleotides read TGTGCCAGCAGCTTAATGGGGAACTATGGCTACACCTTC. Translation: CASSLMGNYGYTF.